The T cell receptor beta chain described here comes from a study of blood T cell repertoires in COVID-19. Participants spanned ages roughly 18 to 95 years and resided in 20 to 25 US areas. Donors were grouped by their self-reported clinical history. Germline V CDR1 and CDR2: MDHEN, SYDVKM. The V gene lost 5 bases and the J gene lost 4 bases, with 17 bases spanning the gap. This CDR3 contains 15 residues. Study processing details: How many nucleated cells were present was estimated from reference gene primer amplification. Assay: immunoSEQ multiplex PCR; the TCRdb copy retains only in-frame clones and omits some. That table furnishes V, J and clone size, whereas the DNA furnished D and trimming. The sample lists a few hundred thousand clones; over 75% were seen once.

The TCR comes from a woman in her forties with acute COVID-19. The V gene is TRBV28, the J gene TRBJ1-1; D may be TRBD1 (6 bases). The sequencing input was PBMCs or T cells enriched from blood (not recorded which). The CDR3 DNA follows: TGTGCCAGCAGTATACAGGGAAAGGGAGTCACTGAAGCTTTCTTT. Its protein is CASSIQGKGVTEAFF.